This T cell receptor (beta chain) was observed in a study of shared clonotypes between healthy human individuals. Germline values: CDR1 LNHNV, CDR2 YYDKDF (reference sequence). Trimming removed 1 base at V and 2 bases at J, with 12 bases between. The CDR3 spans 15 residues. Study outcomes and limitations: Among donors, the sharing of clonotypes was expected to be influenced by sequencing depth. About 5% was the fraction of naive CD4 clonotypes found shared across several donors.

The donor population consisted of healthy HIV-negative adults with no recent acute infections or vaccinations. TCRdb keeps only in-frame clones here, not all; method: immunoSEQ multiplex PCR. This table holds roughly 320,000 clones, around 90% found once. Concerning this clone: The antigen is unknown.

J is TRBJ2-7 and V is TRBV15; D is possibly TRBD1 (6 bases). This clonotype originated in a young man in good health. Sequenced input: memory CD8+ T cells sorted from blood. Subset indicated: CD45RO+ cells pooled with CCR7-negative TemRA cells. Here the CDR3 reads CATSRASDSTYEQYF. The CDR3 coding sequence is TGTGCCACCAGCAGAGCCTCGGACAGTACCTACGAGCAGTACTTC.